These 22 T cell receptor beta chains originate from one sample sequenced in a study of PD-1 blockade in classical Hodgkin lymphoma (dated by TCRdb to the early 2020s). Library construction relied on the immunoSEQ multiplex PCR assay. This immuneACCESS table, as held by TCRdb, lists in-frame sequences with V and J called but not all clones. Of the missing ones, under half trace to an unresolved V gene in checked studies; the others have no known cause. The sample has about 19,000 clones on record, less than 85% of them singletons. Of the sample, nearly 6.5% is held by the ten largest clones. Explained via the paper, the time point label denotes: cycle 1 day 1 (C1D1), immediately before nivolumab initiation. Relapse after autologous stem cell transplantation had occurred in all trial patients, and cohorts A, B and C were distinguished by prior brentuximab vedotin exposure. Sequenced here: peripheral blood mononuclear cells (PBMCs), sampled at baseline. The receptors originated from a human donor with classical Hodgkin lymphoma.

The rearrangement joins TRBV7-6 to TRBJ2-5; D perhaps matches TRBD2 (5 bases). The CDR3 runs 15 residues. The germline V and J ends were trimmed by 1 base and 2 bases, with 11 bases remaining between them. Germline V CDR1 and CDR2: SGHVS, FNYEAQ. This CDR3 is CASSLELVSQETQYF. DNA of the CDR3: TGTGCCAGCAGCTTAGAACTAGTCAGTCAAGAGACCCAGTACTTC.

The CDR3 bases are TGCAGCGTTGAAGATCTAGGGACGGCGAACACTGAAGCTTTCTTT. It codes for CSVEDLGTANTEAFF. V and J are TRBV29-1 and TRBJ1-1; perhaps TRBD1 as D (5 bases). CDR3 length: 15 residues. Germline CDR1 SQVTM, CDR2 ANQGSEA. V was cut by 0 bases and J by 1 base, with 12 bases left in between.

The J gene is TRBJ2-4, the V gene TRBV28, with unresolved D. There are 14 residues in the CDR3. Germline CDR1 and CDR2: MDHEN and SYDVKM. The germline V and J ends were trimmed by 4 bases and 7 bases, with 14 bases remaining between them. The DNA of the CDR3 is TGTGCCAGCAGTTCCCCCGTCGCCCCTAACATTCAGTACTTC. It yields the protein CASSSPVAPNIQYF.

Only a few counts were recorded for this clone. This chain joins TRBV5-6 and TRBJ1-2; 7 nucleotides line up with TRBD1. The germline gives CDR1 SGHDT, CDR2 YYEEEE. V shed 4 bases and J 4 bases; nucleotides not matched to a gene: 4. This CDR3 has 13 residues. Here the CDR3 DNA reads TGTGCCAGCAGCGTGGACAGGATCTATGGCTACACCTTC. It encodes CASSVDRIYGYTF.

This clone was picked up one time. The rearrangement uses TRBV19 and TRBJ1-4; maybe TRBD1 (5 bases). V lost 2 bases and J 3 bases, leaving 7 bases between the germline ends. This CDR3 has 14 amino acids. CDR1 and CDR2 from the germline V gene are LNHDA and SQIVND (reference sequence). The DNA for the CDR3 is TGTGCCAGTAGTATATCCAGGGCTAATGAAAAACTGTTTTTT. Its translation: CASSISRANEKLFF. Using reference TRBV19 and TRBJ1-4 for the parts outside the CDR3, the full variable domain is DGGITQSPKYLFRKEGQNVTLSCEQNLNHDAMYWYRQDPGQGLRLIYYSQIVNDFQKGDIAEGYSVSREKKESFPLTVTSAQKNPTAFYLCASSISRANEKLFFGSGTQLSVL.

This chain joins TRBV25-1 and TRBJ2-3, with 8 nucleotides matching TRBD1. In germline, CDR1 is MGHDK, CDR2 SYGVNS. Unmatched junction bases numbered 7, after V lost 3 bases and J lost 2 bases. CDR3 length: 16 amino acids. The CDR3 is CASSDNPDRVTDTQYF. CDR3 sequence (DNA): TGTGCCAGCAGTGATAACCCGGACAGGGTCACAGATACGCAGTATTTT.

The V gene is TRBV19, the J gene TRBJ2-7; maybe TRBD1 (5 bases). This CDR3 is built from 14 residues. V gave up 3 bases and J gave up 4 bases, with 13 bases separating them. CDR1 is LNHDA and CDR2 is SQIVND in the germline V gene (reference sequence). This CDR3 reads CASSIGGRGYEQYF. DNA for the CDR3: TGTGCCAGTAGTATTGGTGGTAGGGGATACGAGCAGTACTTC.

CDR3 loop: CASSYGGRQPQHF. The CDR3 DNA sequence: TGTGCCAGCAGTTATGGGGGCCGTCAGCCCCAGCATTTT. The chain employs TRBV6-6 and TRBJ1-5, with a possible D match to TRBD1 (6 bases). This CDR3 spans 13 amino acids. V lost 3 bases, J lost 6 bases, and 9 bases lay in between. Per the germline V gene, CDR1 is MNHNY and CDR2 is SVGAGI (reference sequence).

The rearrangement joins TRBV9 to TRBJ1-1; 9 nucleotides align to TRBD1. This CDR3 region has 15 residues. Germline assignment: CDR1 SGDLS and CDR2 YYNGEE. J lost 3 bases, V lost 4 bases, and 7 bases had no gene match. CDR3 sequence reads: CASSPHRGQDTEAFF. CDR3 bases: TGTGCCAGCAGCCCCCACAGGGGGCAAGACACTGAAGCTTTCTTT.

V usage is TRBV12-5 and J usage is TRBJ2-7; D unresolved. The CDR3 extends over 16 amino acids. The germline V gene has CDR1 LGHNT and CDR2 FRNRAP. V was shortened by 0 bases and J by 3 bases, with 15 bases between the two germline ends. The CDR3 loop is CASGLVIDGSYYEQYF. The DNA of the CDR3 is TGTGCTAGTGGTTTGGTAATAGATGGCAGTTACTACGAGCAGTACTTC.

The rearrangement links TRBV6-6 to TRBJ1-1, with a tentative D call TRBD1 (6 bases). Germline V gene sequence: CDR1 MNHNY, CDR2 SVGAGI (reference sequence). V lost 7 bases, J lost 5 bases, and 11 bases lay in between. The CDR3 loop spans 12 amino acids. The CDR3 here is CASNRVDTEAFF. DNA for the CDR3: TGTGCCAGCAACAGGGTGGATACTGAAGCTTTCTTT.

The rearrangement joins TRBV7-8 to TRBJ2-7; tentatively, D is TRBD2 (5 bases). Trimming pared 3 bases from V and 7 bases from J, leaving 10 bases between. CDR3 length equals 12 residues. Per germline, CDR1 SGHVS and CDR2 FQNEAQ. CDR3: CASSLTGEEQYF. The CDR3 nucleotides are TGTGCCAGCAGCTTGACTGGGGAGGAGCAGTACTTC.

The V call is TRBV2, the J call TRBJ2-2; D perhaps matches TRBD1 (6 bases). Germline-derived CDR1 and CDR2 are SNHLY and FYNNEI. The CDR3 is 15 residues long. Trimming pared 5 bases from V and 7 bases from J, leaving 17 bases between. CDR3 coding DNA: TGTGCCAGCAGTCCAGAAGGGGGACAAGGCGGGGAGCTGTTTTTT. Amino acid sequence: CASSPEGGQGGELFF.

V is TRBV30 and J is TRBJ2-7, with D uncertain. The CDR3 contains 13 residues. Trimming shortened V by 6 bases and J by 0 bases, and 12 bases separated the two germline ends. Germline assignment: CDR1 GTSNPN and CDR2 SVGIG (reference sequence). Here the CDR3 reads CACVGSVSYEQYF. The CDR3 DNA reads as TGTGCCTGCGTGGGTTCCGTCTCCTACGAGCAGTACTTC.

This clone has just one count. The junction departs from the called germline gene at one end, perhaps through a read error. The chain combines TRBV7-9 with TRBJ2-3, with 9 bases lining up with TRBD1. CDR1 SEHNR and CDR2 FQNEAQ come from the germline V gene (reference sequence). This CDR3 comprises 11 residues. DNA of the CDR3: TGTGCCAGCAGTCCCGGGACAGGGTGGCATTTT. Protein: CASSPGTGWHF.

This sequence joins TRBV7-6 and TRBJ2-2; 9 bases align to TRBD1. Losses at the gene ends were 3 bases for V and 4 bases for J; bases not matched to a gene: 3. The CDR3 spans 15 residues. From germline, CDR1 is SGHVS and CDR2 FNYEAQ. In nucleotides, the CDR3 is TGTGCCAGCAGCTTGGGACAGGGAGGCACCGGGGAGCTGTTTTTT. Translated, it gives CASSLGQGGTGELFF.

The rearrangement uses TRBV19 and TRBJ1-2, with D uncertain. The CDR3 length is 13 residues. Germline lookup yields CDR1 LNHDA and CDR2 SQIVND (reference sequence). The ends were cut back, 3 bases at V and 7 bases at J, with 12 bases in the middle. The chain's CDR3 is CASSIRQNLGYTF. In DNA, the CDR3 is TGTGCCAGTAGTATCCGGCAAAACCTTGGCTACACCTTC.

The J gene is TRBJ1-5, the V gene TRBV19; 8 nucleotides align to TRBD1. This CDR3 spans 17 amino acids. After removal of 3 bases from V and 4 bases from J, the junction contained 11 bases not matched to a gene. Germline CDR1 LNHDA, CDR2 SQIVND (reference sequence). CDR3 DNA sequence: TGTGCCAGTAGTATTTACGACAGGGGCCGCGGGAATCAGCCCCAGCATTTT. Its translation: CASSIYDRGRGNQPQHF.

In its sample, this clone was seen once. The chain recombines TRBV18 with TRBJ2-5; D may be TRBD1 (5 bases). Per the germline V gene, CDR1 is KGHSH and CDR2 is LQKENI. There are 15 residues in the CDR3. Trimming removed 0 bases from V and 4 bases from J, with 12 bases in between. CDR3 in amino acids: CASSPPGQWGETQYF. The CDR3 bases are TGTGCCAGCTCACCACCGGGGCAGTGGGGAGAGACCCAGTACTTC.

The chain couples TRBV2 to TRBJ2-5, with a tentative D call TRBD2 (6 bases). Germline CDR1 SNHLY, CDR2 FYNNEI. V was clipped by 3 bases and J by 9 bases, with 17 bases between them. This CDR3 comprises 14 residues. In nucleotides, the CDR3 is TGTGCCAGCAGTGAGGGGGGTGTGCCAGACTCCCAGTACTTC. As protein: CASSEGGVPDSQYF.

This clone is a singleton in its sample. The rearrangement joins TRBV4-3 to TRBJ2-2; unclear D gene. The CDR3 is 16 amino acids. CDR1 is LGHNA and CDR2 is YSLEER in the germline V gene. Trimming shortened V by 3 bases and J by 5 bases, and 16 bases separated the two germline ends. The DNA for the CDR3 is TGCGCCAGCAGCCATGAGGTAGAAATAGGGACCGGGGAGCTGTTTTTT. It specifies CASSHEVEIGTGELFF.

V gene TRBV6-5 combines with J gene TRBJ1-6; D is undetermined. V dropped 0 bases and J dropped 7 bases, with 4 bases sitting between them. Per the germline V gene, CDR1 is MNHEY and CDR2 is SVGAGI. CDR3 length: 13 amino acids. As DNA, the CDR3 is TGTGCCAGCAGTTACTCGGGGAATTCACCCCTCCACTTT. Protein: CASSYSGNSPLHF.